This TCR beta chain was observed in a study of CD8+CD57+ T cells in acquired aplastic anemia. Study overall: On average, sorted CD4+ and CD8+ cells gave approximately 3.5 ug of DNA.

V trimming: 1 base; J trimming: 0 bases; junction bases outside the gene matches: 3. Germline V gene data show CDR1 as SGHVS and CDR2 as FNYEAQ. CDR3 length equals 15 residues. Genomic DNA templated the TCR beta VDJ and CDR3 profiling. From the reads, TCRdb called clonotypes with MiXCR, one entry per CDR3 protein. This sample has over 150,000 distinct CDR3 sequences, with about 60% found just once. An expansion of CD8+CD57+ cells by flow cytometry had been shown in patients chosen for sequencing. Severe acquired aplastic anemia was diagnosed in all patients. No therapy was given to patients before blood sampling. In its sample, this clonotype was seen a few times.

The chain is built from TRBV7-6 and TRBJ2-7, with 7 nucleotides matching TRBD2. This clonotype was sampled from a human donor with aplastic anemia. Sequenced: sorted CD4+, CD8+, or CD8+CD57+ T cells (not recorded which) from PBMCs. This chain's CDR3 is CASSLERGLSYEQYF. The CDR3 coding sequence is TGTGCCAGCAGCTTAGAGCGGGGTCTCTCCTACGAGCAGTACTTC.